The clone carrying this TCR beta chain was seen once. Its antigen is not identified. The sample originates from a study of PD-1 blockade in mismatch repair-deficient tumors. Study results and caveats: Rapid post-treatment expansion, then contraction, generally preceding radiologic response, marked tumor-resident clones.

Measured with immunoSEQ multiplex PCR; TCRdb has only the in-frame clones, and not every one. The sample holds roughly 120,000 clones, roughly 90% seen once. All patients were mismatch repair deficient, assessed by either PCR or immunohistochemistry. After removal of 1 base from V and 3 bases from J, the junction contained 4 bases not matched to a gene. This CDR3 is built from 15 residues. In germline, CDR1 is LNHDA, CDR2 SQIVND (reference sequence). The chain recombines TRBV19 with TRBJ2-7, with 9 bases aligning to TRBD1. This sequence originates from an adult with mismatch repair-deficient cancer. Material: peripheral blood, obtained 72 weeks after starting pembrolizumab. The CDR3 is CASSIVGTGSYEQYF. CDR3 DNA sequence: TGTGCCAGTAGTATAGTTGGGACAGGGAGCTACGAGCAGTACTTC. The whole variable domain, filled in from reference TRBV19 and TRBJ2-7, reads DGGITQSPKYLFRKEGQNVTLSCEQNLNHDAMYWYRQDPGQGLRLIYYSQIVNDFQKGDIAEGYSVSREKKESFPLTVTSAQKNPTAFYLCASSIVGTGSYEQYFGPGTRLTVT.